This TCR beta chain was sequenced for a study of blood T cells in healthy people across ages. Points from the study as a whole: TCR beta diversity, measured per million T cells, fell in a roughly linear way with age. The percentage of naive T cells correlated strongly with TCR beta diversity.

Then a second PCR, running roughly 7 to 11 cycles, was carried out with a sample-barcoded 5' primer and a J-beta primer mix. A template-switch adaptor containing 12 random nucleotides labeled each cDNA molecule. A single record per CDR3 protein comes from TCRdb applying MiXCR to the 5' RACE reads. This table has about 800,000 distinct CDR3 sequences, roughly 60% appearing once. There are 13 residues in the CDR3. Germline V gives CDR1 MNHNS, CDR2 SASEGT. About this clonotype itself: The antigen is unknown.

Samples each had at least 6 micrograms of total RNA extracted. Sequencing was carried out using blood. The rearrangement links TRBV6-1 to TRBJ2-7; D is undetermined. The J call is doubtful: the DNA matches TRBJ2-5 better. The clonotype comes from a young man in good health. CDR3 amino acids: CASSRVTQETQYF. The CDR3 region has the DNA TGTGCCAGCAGTCGGGTTACTCAGGAGACCCAGTACTTC.